The present entry profiles one TCR beta chain with its context. The data originate from a study of blood T cell repertoires in COVID-19. About the research overall: COVID-19 samples collected from the United States, Italy and Spain covered acute and convalescent phases. PBMCs, B-cell-depleted T cells, or T cells provided the cDNA or gDNA that made up the material.

How the authors handled the data: Reference gene primer amplification gave nucleated cell count estimates. Libraries were prepared by immunoSEQ multiplex PCR; TCRdb keeps only in-frame clonotypes and omits some of them. The V and J calls and clone size come from that table; D and trimming were worked out from the DNA. The repertoire consists of under 95,000 clones, with 70% to 90% occurring once and the leading ten covering 5% to 6%. The V and J ends lost 5 bases and 6 bases respectively, with 19 bases between them. Germline V lookup: CDR1 SGHVS, CDR2 FQNEAQ. The CDR3 is 15 amino acids. The chain has TRBV7-8 and TRBJ1-2, with D possibly TRBD1 on 5 matching bases. This sequence was found in a man aged 55 to 70 with acute or convalescent COVID-19. Sequencing was done on a sample of peripheral blood. The CDR3 is CASSTQLPGLNGYTF. CDR3 nucleotides: TGTGCCAGCAGCACACAATTGCCAGGGTTAAATGGCTACACCTTC.